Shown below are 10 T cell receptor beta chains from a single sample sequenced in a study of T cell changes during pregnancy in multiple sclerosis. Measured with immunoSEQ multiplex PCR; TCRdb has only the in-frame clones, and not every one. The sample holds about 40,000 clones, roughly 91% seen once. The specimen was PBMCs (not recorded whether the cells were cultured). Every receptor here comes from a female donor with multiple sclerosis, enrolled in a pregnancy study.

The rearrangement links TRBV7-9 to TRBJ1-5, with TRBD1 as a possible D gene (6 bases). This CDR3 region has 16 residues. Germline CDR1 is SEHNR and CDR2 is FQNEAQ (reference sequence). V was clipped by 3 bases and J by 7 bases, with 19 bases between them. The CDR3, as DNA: TGTGCCAGCAGCTTTGGCGACAGGAGCTTAGGACAGCCCCAGCATTTT. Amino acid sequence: CASSFGDRSLGQPQHF.

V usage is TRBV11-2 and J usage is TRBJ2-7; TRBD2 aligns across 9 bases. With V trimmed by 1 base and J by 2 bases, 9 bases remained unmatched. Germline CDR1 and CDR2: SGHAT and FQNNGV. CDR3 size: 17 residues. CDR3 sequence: CASSLVASGIRAYEQYF. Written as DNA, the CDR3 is TGTGCCAGCAGCTTAGTCGCTAGCGGGATAAGGGCCTACGAGCAGTACTTC.

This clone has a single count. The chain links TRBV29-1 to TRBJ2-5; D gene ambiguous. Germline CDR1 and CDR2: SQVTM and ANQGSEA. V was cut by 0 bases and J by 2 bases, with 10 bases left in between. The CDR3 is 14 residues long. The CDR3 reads CSVEEIVGQETQYF. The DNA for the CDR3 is TGCAGCGTTGAAGAAATCGTAGGGCAAGAGACCCAGTACTTC.

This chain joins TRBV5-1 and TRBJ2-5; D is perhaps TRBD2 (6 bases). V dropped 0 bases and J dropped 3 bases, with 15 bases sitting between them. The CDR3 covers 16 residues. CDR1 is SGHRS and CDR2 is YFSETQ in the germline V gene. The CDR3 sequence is CASSLGEAVLEETQYF. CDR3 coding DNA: TGCGCCAGCAGCTTGGGGGAGGCAGTCTTAGAAGAGACCCAGTACTTC.

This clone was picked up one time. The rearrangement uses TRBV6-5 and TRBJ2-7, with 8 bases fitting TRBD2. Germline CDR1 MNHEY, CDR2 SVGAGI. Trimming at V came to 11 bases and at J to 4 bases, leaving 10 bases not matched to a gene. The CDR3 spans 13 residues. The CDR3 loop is CAVIGSGKYEQYF. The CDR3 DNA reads TGTGCCGTTATCGGTAGCGGGAAATACGAGCAGTACTTC.

The CDR3 DNA follows: TGCGCCAGCAGCCAAGAAAAGCTAGCGGGAGGGTCAGATACGCAGTATTTT. The encoded protein is CASSQEKLAGGSDTQYF. V is TRBV4-3 and J is TRBJ2-3; 12 nucleotides align to TRBD2. The CDR3 runs 17 residues. CDR1 is LGHNA and CDR2 is YSLEER in the germline V gene. The V gene end was trimmed by 0 bases and the J gene end by 4 bases; junction bases not matched to a gene: 5.

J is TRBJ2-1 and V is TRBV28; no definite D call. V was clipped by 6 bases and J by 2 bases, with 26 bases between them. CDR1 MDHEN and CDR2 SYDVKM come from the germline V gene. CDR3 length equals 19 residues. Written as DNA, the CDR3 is TGTGCCAGCAGCCCCCGCGTTCGTGCGGCCCAAGGCCCCTACAATGAGCAGTTCTTC. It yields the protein CASSPRVRAAQGPYNEQFF.

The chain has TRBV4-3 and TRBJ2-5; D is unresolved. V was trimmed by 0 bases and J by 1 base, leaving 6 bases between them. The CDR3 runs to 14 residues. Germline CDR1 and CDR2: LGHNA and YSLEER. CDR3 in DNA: TGCGCCAGCAGCCAAGATGTCAGCCAAGAGACCCAGTACTTC. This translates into CASSQDVSQETQYF.

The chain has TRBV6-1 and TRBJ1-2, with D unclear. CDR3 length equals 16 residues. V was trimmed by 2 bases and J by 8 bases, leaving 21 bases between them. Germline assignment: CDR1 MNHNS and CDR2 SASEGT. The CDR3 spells CASSEHGRWEVEGYTF. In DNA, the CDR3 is TGTGCCAGCAGTGAACACGGCCGGTGGGAAGTTGAGGGCTACACCTTC.

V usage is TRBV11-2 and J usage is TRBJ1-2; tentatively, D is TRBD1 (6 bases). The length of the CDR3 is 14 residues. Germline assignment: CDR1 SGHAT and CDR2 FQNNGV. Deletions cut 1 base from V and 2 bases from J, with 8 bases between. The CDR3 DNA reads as TGTGCCAGCAGCTTAGTCGGGGGCAACTATGGCTACACCTTC. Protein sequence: CASSLVGGNYGYTF.